This T cell receptor (beta chain) was found in a study of CD8 T cells in ankylosing spondylitis. The sample holds a few counts of this clonotype. TCRdb reanalysed the 5' RACE reads using MiXCR and keeps one entry per CDR3 protein. Counted here are roughly 160,000 distinct CDR3 sequences, approximately 9.9% occurring once; the ten biggest clones make up about 15%. The trim removed 7 bases at V and 4 bases at J, leaving 13 bases unmatched. Germline V CDR1 and CDR2: SNHLY, FYNNEI. This CDR3 contains 16 residues. Sequenced sample: blood, either unsorted or a sorted T cell fraction (not recorded which). The receptor was derived from a female donor with ankylosing spondylitis or in good health (not recorded which). The chain combines TRBV2 with TRBJ2-1; 7 nucleotides line up with TRBD2. The CDR3 region is CASTEEGLGLYNEQFF. CDR3 in DNA: TGTGCCAGCACCGAGGAAGGACTAGGTCTGTACAATGAGCAGTTCTTC. Filled out from reference TRBV2 and TRBJ2-1, the complete variable domain reads EPEVTQTPSHQVTQMGQEVILRCVPISNHLYFYWYRQILGQKVEFLVSFYNNEISEKSEIFDDQFSVERPDGSNFTLKIRSTKLEDSAMYFCASTEEGLGLYNEQFFGPGTRLTVL.